This entry concerns a single TCR beta chain. Its antigen remains unidentified. These data belong to a study of shared clonotypes between healthy human individuals. Regarding the study as a whole: In general, naive subsets displayed greater estimated richness than memory subsets did.

This CDR3 comprises 13 residues. Trimming removed 5 bases from V and 5 bases from J, with 13 bases in between. Germline CDR1 is MNHNS and CDR2 is SASEGT. Profiled with immunoSEQ multiplex PCR; TCRdb holds only in-frame clones, not every one. The repertoire holds 600,000 to 800,000 clones, with roughly 72% as singletons. The clonotype was recovered from a woman in her 30s in good health. The chain joins TRBV6-1 to TRBJ2-7; TRBD1 is a possible D gene (6 bases). The sequencing sample was made of memory CD4+ T cells sorted from blood. The subset here: CD45RA-negative fraction. CDR3 protein: CASSRQVPNEQYF. The CDR3 DNA reads as TGTGCCAGCAGTCGACAGGTTCCTAACGAGCAGTACTTC.